These 5 T cell receptor beta chains were sequenced from one sample in a study of T cells expressing NK-cell markers. TCRdb processed the 5' RACE reads again and assigns one entry to each CDR3 protein, with no DNA. Listed are 350,000 to 400,000 distinct CDR3 sequences; about 10% falls within the top ten. The sequencing sample was made of blood T cells: a sorted CD56 or NKG2C T cell subset, CD4+ or CD8+ T cells, or bulk PBMC T cells (not recorded which). These TCRs come from a woman aged 45-65 years in good health.

This sequence joins TRBV29-1 and TRBJ2-6; TCRdb designates TRBD1, a call that cannot be tested without DNA. The CDR3 spans 15 residues. CDR1 and CDR2 (germline): SQVTM, ANQGSEA. The CDR3 is CSVEGGASGANVLTF.

J is TRBJ2-3 and V is TRBV25-1; TCRdb calls TRBD1, which cannot be checked without DNA. Germline CDR1 MGHDK, CDR2 SYGVNS. The CDR3 has 15 residues. CDR3 loop: CASRSTGGSTDTQYF.

The chain links TRBV5-1 to TRBJ2-5; the D call of TRBD1 rests on TCRdb alone, since no DNA is present to check it. The length of the CDR3 is 14 residues. Germline CDR1 reads SGHRS; CDR2 reads YFSETQ. The CDR3 loop reads CASSSLAGAETQYF.

The chain recombines TRBV29-1 with TRBJ2-7; TCRdb's assignment of TRBD2 cannot be checked, as there is no DNA. Per germline, CDR1 SQVTM and CDR2 ANQGSEA. The CDR3 is made up of 14 amino acids. CDR3 sequence reads: CSVTGVGGNYEQYF.

The chain recombines TRBV7-2 with TRBJ1-4. The CDR3 consists of 17 residues. Germline V gives CDR1 SGHTA, CDR2 FQGNSA. The chain's CDR3 is CASSLDLWASLGEKLFF.